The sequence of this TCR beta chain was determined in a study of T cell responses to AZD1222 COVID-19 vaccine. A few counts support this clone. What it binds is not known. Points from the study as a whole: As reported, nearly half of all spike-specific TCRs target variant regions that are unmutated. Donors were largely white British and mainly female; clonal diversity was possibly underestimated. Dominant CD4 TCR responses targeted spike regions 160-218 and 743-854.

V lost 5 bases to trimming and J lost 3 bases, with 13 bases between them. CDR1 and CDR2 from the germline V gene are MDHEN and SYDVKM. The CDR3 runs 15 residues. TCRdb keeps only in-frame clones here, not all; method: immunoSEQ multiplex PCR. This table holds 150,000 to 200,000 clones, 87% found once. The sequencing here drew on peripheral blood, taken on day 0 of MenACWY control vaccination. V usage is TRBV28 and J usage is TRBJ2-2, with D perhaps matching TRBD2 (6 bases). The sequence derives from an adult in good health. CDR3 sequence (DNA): TGTGCCAGCAGTCCGGGGGAGGTCGACACCGGGGAGCTGTTTTTT. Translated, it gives CASSPGEVDTGELFF.